This TCR beta chain was recorded in a study of vaccination effects on CD4 cells after COVID-19 (dated by TCRdb to about 2022). Some background on the complete study: Across the study, the median time from the second dose to post-vaccine sampling was 72 days (range 14 to 241). In both COVID-19 convalescent patients and infection-naive vaccine recipients, the study compared SARS-CoV-2 spike-specific CD4+ TCR repertoires from before mRNA vaccination with those from after it. The full study included 9 to 10 COVID-19 convalescent patients and a handful of SARS-CoV-2-naive healthy vaccine recipients. Cultures from other donors in the study were sequenced with the Oncomine TCR Beta short-read assay on an Illumina iSeq 100. General findings and caveats noted by the study authors: Both infection-induced and vaccine-induced clones contracted markedly at late post-vaccination timepoints, which is consistent with waning T cell responses. In healthy vaccine recipients, vaccine-induced clones were almost all SARS-CoV-2 mono-reactive, with only 1 of 255 cross-reactive with common cold coronaviruses. The study was limited by a small number of convalescent patients and lacked early post-infection timepoints.

On this clone itself: Its antigen specificity is not known. Qualities for individual bases were not recorded, and no much larger clone is one base off.

V and J lose 7 bases and 3 bases, and a span of 15 bases separates them. Via the germline V gene, CDR1 is SNHLY and CDR2 FYNNEI. There are 14 amino acids in the CDR3, from cysteine to phenylalanine inclusive. The read is trimmed to its CDR3 DNA, 42 bases read in frame from base 1. In the ViraFEST assay, PBMC were stimulated with viral peptide pools, and antigen-specific CD4+ T cell clonotypes were then identified by expansion using TCR sequencing. After around 11 days of culture, CD4+ T cells were isolated with the EasySep CD4+ T cell isolation kit. Each participant got two doses of an mRNA SARS-CoV-2 vaccine, either BNT162b2 or mRNA-1273. Healthy vaccine recipients had no prior SARS-CoV-2 infection, confirmed by negative nucleocapsid antibodies before and after vaccination. Some 2 million PBMC per well were cultured with approximately 10 ug/ml peptides in IMDM containing 5% human AB serum, approximately 10 IU/ml IL-2 and gentamicin. Half of the culture medium was replaced with fresh IL-2-containing medium on days 3 and 7. Unless otherwise noted, each peptide stimulation condition was cultured in triplicate wells. PBMC were separated from whole blood using Ficoll-Paque Plus gradient centrifugation and were then either cryopreserved at -140C or used fresh. The overlapping peptide pools covered the spike proteins of SARS-CoV-2 and of the common cold coronaviruses HCoV-NL63, HCoV-OC43 and HCoV-229E. The QIAamp micro DNA kit was used to extract genomic DNA from the cultured CD4+ T cells.

Libraries were made using the immunoSEQ multiplex PCR assay. DNA from the CD4+ T cells that had been cultured and isolated underwent TCR beta CDR3 sequencing. In the authors' own workflow: Non-productive TCR sequences were removed, reads were trimmed to the CDR3 region, and CDR3s of at least 7 amino acids were retained. The MANAFEST web app was used to identify antigen-specific clonotypes by comparing expansion in peptide wells with expansion in reference cultures. To count as positive, a clone had to show expansion at FDR<0.05 compared with the reference and with all other wells, an odds ratio above 5, and a frequency above 0.1% in two replicate wells. A clonotype was called cross-reactive if it was significantly expanded both in SARS-CoV-2 spike wells and in at least one common cold coronavirus spike condition. Levenshtein distance calculated with the stringdist R package was used to assess CDR3 similarity, and unrooted trees were constructed with ape in R 3.6.1. TCRdb's version of the immuneACCESS table is confined to in-frame rearrangements and falls short of the full clone set. An unresolved V gene accounts for under half of the shortfall where checked; the remainder is of unknown origin. For V, J and clone size, that table is used; D and trimming come from the DNA. For this sample there are around 22,000 clones; 72% appear just once. The top ten hold roughly a tenth of the sample.

This clonotype originated in a human donor who received a COVID-19 vaccine. The starting material was CD4+ T cells from PBMCs cultured with HCoV-NL63 spike peptides, obtained after COVID-19 vaccination. The cell subset or site label on this specimen signifies: HCoV-NL63 spike overlapping peptide pool stimulation. Recombination connected TRBV2 to TRBJ1-2; the D gene is perhaps TRBD1, from 6 matching bases. The nucleotides are TGTGCCAGCACCCGAGCACAGGGCTACTATGGCTACACCTTC. Its translation is CASTRAQGYYGYTF.